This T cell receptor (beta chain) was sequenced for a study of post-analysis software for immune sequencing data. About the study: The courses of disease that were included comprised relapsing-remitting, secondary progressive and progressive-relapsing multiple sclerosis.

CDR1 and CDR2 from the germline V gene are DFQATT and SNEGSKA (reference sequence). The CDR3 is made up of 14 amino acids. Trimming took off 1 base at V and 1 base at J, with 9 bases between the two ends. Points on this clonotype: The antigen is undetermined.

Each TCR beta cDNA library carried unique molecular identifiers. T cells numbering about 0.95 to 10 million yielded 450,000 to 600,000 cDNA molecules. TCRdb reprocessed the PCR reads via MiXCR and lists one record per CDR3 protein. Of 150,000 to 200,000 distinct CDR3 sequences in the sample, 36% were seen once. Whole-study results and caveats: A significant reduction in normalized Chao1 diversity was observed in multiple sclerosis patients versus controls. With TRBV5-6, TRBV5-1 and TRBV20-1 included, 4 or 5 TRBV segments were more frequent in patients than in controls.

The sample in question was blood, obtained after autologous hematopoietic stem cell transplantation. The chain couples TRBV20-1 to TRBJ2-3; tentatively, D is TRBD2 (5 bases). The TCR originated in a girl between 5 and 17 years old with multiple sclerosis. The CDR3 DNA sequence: TGCAGTGCTAGAGGGGGAGACCGCACAGATACGCAGTATTTT. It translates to CSARGGDRTDTQYF.